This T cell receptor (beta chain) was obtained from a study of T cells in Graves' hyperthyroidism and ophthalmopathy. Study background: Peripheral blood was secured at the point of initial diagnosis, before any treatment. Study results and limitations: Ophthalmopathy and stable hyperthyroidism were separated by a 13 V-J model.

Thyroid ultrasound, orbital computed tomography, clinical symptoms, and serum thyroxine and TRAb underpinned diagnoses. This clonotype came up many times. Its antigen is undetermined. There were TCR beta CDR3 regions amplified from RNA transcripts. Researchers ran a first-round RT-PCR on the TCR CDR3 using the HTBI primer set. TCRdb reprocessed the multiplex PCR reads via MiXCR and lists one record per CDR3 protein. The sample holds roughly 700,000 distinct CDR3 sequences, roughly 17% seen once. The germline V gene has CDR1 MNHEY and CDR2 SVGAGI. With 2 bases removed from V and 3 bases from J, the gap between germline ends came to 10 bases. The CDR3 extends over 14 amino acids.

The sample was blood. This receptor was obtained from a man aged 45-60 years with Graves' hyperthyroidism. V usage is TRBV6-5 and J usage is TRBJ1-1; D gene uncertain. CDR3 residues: CASSYKVVDTEAFF. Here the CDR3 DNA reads TGTGCCAGCAGTTACAAGGTGGTGGACACTGAAGCTTTCTTT.